Listed below are T cell receptor beta chains from one sample, sequenced in a study of tumor and adjacent non-tumor tissue in lung cancer. TCRdb reanalysed the multiplex PCR reads using MiXCR and keeps one entry per CDR3 protein. The sample lists 200,000 or so distinct CDR3 sequences, about two thirds occurring once. What was sequenced was lung tumor tissue. These receptors all come from a man aged 55 to 70 with non-small cell lung cancer. Both conserved end residues are part of each CDR3. Fields, in order: J gene, V gene, clone size, CDR3 protein. Size is omitted from some rows. Given values are once, few, many or a class for expanded clones.

J: TRBJ2-2
V: TRBV12-5
size: -
CDR3: CASGGLEGGNTGELFF

J: TRBJ2-1
V: TRBV29-1
size: medium-sized
CDR3: CSGVEAGDSDEQFF

J: TRBJ1-1
V: TRBV12-3/TRBV12-4
size: -
CDR3: CASSRQVNTEAFF

J: TRBJ1-4
V: TRBV4-2
size: -
CDR3: CARGTGGVNEKLLF

J: TRBJ2-4
V: TRBV5-5
size: -
CDR3: CASSPGQAQNIQYF

J: TRBJ1-6
V: TRBV12-3/TRBV12-4
size: -
CDR3: CASSWGTGSPLHF

J: TRBJ1-2
V: TRBV4-1
size: -
CDR3: CASKGGLYGYIF

J: TRBJ2-6
V: TRBV6-2/TRBV6-3
size: -
CDR3: CASSRSGAGSGANVLTF

J: TRBJ2-1
V: TRBV7-3
size: -
CDR3: CASSLNPGRGPGDEQFF

J: TRBJ2-3
V: TRBV20-1
size: -
CDR3: CSARVSGLSTDTQNF

J: TRBJ1-1
V: TRBV5-5
size: -
CDR3: CASKERWLNIEAFF

J: TRBJ2-7
V: TRBV20-1
size: -
CDR3: CTARDPRSSYEQYF

J: TRBJ2-6
V: TRBV11-2
size: -
CDR3: CVSSLVPKDRPSGASALTF

J: TRBJ2-2
V: TRBV11-3
size: -
CDR3: CVSSPRQGVTGELFF

J: TRBJ1-3
V: TRBV11-3
size: -
CDR3: CANRRTISGNTIYF

J: TRBJ2-1
V: TRBV6-1
size: -
CDR3: CASRAQGPSSYNEQFF

J: TRBJ2-3
V: TRBV20-1
size: -
CDR3: CSAYTAGATDTHYF

J: TRBJ1-4
V: TRBV11-3
size: -
CDR3: CTSRKIAGIPNEKLFF

J: TRBJ1-2
V: TRBV20-1
size: few
CDR3: CSTRGRSPNYGYTF

J: TRBJ2-7
V: TRBV20-1
size: -
CDR3: CSARGLAGGGDEQYF

J: TRBJ2-7
V: TRBV6-1
size: -
CDR3: CASIPRLGIPYEQYF

J: TRBJ2-3
V: TRBV5-4
size: -
CDR3: CASSLAVGSTESQYF

J: TRBJ1-2
V: TRBV20-1
size: -
CDR3: CSVRAGRTLGGYGYTF

J: TRBJ2-2
V: TRBV29-1
size: many
CDR3: CSVGTYRNTGELFF

J: TRBJ2-2
V: TRBV11-2
size: -
CDR3: CASTHPGSNTGELFF

J: TRBJ2-7
V: TRBV12-3/TRBV12-4
size: -
CDR3: CASRGSLEGVPYCQWYF

J: TRBJ1-4
V: TRBV6-5
size: once
CDR3: CASRYSTGISEKLFF

J: TRBJ1-3
V: TRBV4-1
size: few
CDR3: CASSQPQVAGNTIYF

J: TRBJ2-3
V: TRBV29-1
size: -
CDR3: CSAESSGQDTQYF

J: TRBJ1-2
V: TRBV29-1
size: -
CDR3: CSVRQVDSYGYTF

J: TRBJ2-3
V: TRBV20-1
size: -
CDR3: CSAPRLDEVTQYF

J: TRBJ1-1
V: TRBV5-1
size: -
CDR3: CTSSLTVNTEAFF

J: TRBJ1-1
V: TRBV20-1
size: -
CDR3: CSARARAPNTEAFF

J: TRBJ2-7
V: TRBV20-1
size: -
CDR3: CSARDVGRGSIEQYF

J: TRBJ2-3
V: TRBV11-3
size: -
CDR3: CASSLSTSRGGTDTHYF

J: -
V: TRBV20-1
size: -
CDR3: CNAELAGKTDTQHF

J: TRBJ1-4
V: TRBV11-3
size: -
CDR3: CASSATRTEHEKLFF

J: TRBJ2-1
V: TRBV6-1
size: -
CDR3: CASRAGGLAENEQFF

J: TRBJ1-1
V: TRBV10-1
size: -
CDR3: CASSVQRGTEAFF

J: TRBJ2-2
V: TRBV6-1
size: few
CDR3: CASDPVGAGTGELFF

J: TRBJ2-3
V: TRBV20-1
size: -
CDR3: CSVRGRGGGPDTQYF

J: TRBJ1-2
V: TRBV20-1
size: -
CDR3: CSVGQGPFYGYTF

J: TRBJ1-5
V: TRBV4-2
size: -
CDR3: CASTQDLGRNQPQHF

J: TRBJ2-3
V: TRBV20-1
size: -
CDR3: CGALAGPKDTQYF

J: TRBJ1-5
V: TRBV6-5
size: -
CDR3: CTNSNTGTGNQPQHF

J: TRBJ2-7
V: TRBV5-1
size: -
CDR3: CASSQSGSYEQYF

J: TRBJ2-1
V: TRBV20-1
size: -
CDR3: CDARQGVSSYNEQFF

J: TRBJ1-1
V: TRBV11-2
size: -
CDR3: CAGSPGQGLKEAFF

J: TRBJ2-4
V: TRBV20-1
size: -
CDR3: CSARGQGNIQYF

J: TRBJ2-2
V: TRBV12-3/TRBV12-4
size: -
CDR3: CASSLDPRGSGELFF

J: TRBJ1-6
V: TRBV20-1
size: many
CDR3: CSASGTGSLSLHF

J: TRBJ2-4
V: TRBV6-5
size: -
CDR3: CASSSGDSNIQYF

J: TRBJ2-7
V: TRBV6-1
size: -
CDR3: CVRLPARCSYEQYF

J: TRBJ2-7
V: TRBV20-1
size: -
CDR3: CSARGQLYEHYF

J: TRBJ2-7
V: TRBV20-1
size: -
CDR3: CSARVSGGITYEQYF

J: TRBJ2-3
V: TRBV4-1
size: -
CDR3: CVSSLVGGPKDTQYF

J: TRBJ1-6
V: TRBV20-1
size: -
CDR3: CSALQDHGRPLHF